The sequence of this T cell receptor beta chain was determined in a study of T-cell memory formation after mild COVID-19. This clonotype was detected only a few times. One entry per CDR3 protein, called by TCRdb with MiXCR from the 5' RACE reads. Here the sample spans about 270,000 distinct CDR3 sequences, approximately 15% being singletons. The V gene end was trimmed by 0 bases and the J gene end by 1 base; junction bases not matched to a gene: 5. This CDR3 region has 18 residues. Germline V gene sequence: CDR1 KGHDR, CDR2 SFDVKD. This TCR was recovered from an adult woman who had mild COVID-19 (a few samples of this study predate the infection). Cell type and time point are not known. The sequenced material came from PBMCs or a T cell subset sorted from them (not recorded which). The chain joins TRBV24-1 to TRBJ2-3, with 11 bases that match TRBD1. The CDR3 sequence is CATSDLQSGQGGTDTQYF. CDR3 sequence (DNA): TGTGCCACCAGTGATTTGCAGTCGGGACAGGGGGGCACAGATACGCAGTATTTT.